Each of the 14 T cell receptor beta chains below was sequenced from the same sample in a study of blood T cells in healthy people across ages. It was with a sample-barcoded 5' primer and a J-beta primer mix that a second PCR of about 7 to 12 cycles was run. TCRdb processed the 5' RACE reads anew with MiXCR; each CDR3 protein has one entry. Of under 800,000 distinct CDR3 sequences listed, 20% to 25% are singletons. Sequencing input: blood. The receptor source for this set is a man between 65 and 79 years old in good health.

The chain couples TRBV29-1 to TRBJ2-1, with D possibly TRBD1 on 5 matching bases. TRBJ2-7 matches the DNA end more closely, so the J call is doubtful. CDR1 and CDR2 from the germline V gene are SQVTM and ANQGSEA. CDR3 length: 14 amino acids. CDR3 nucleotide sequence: TGCAGCGTTGAGGCAGGGCGGTCGACCTACGAGCAGTACTTC. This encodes CSVEAGRSTYEQYF.

CDR3 in amino acids: CASSEAARGTEAFF. CDR3 bases: TGTGCCAGCAGTGAAGCAGCGCGGGGCACTGAAGCTTTCTTT. J is TRBJ1-1 and V is TRBV6-1; no clear D gene. Germline V gives CDR1 MNHNS, CDR2 SASEGT. There are 14 residues in the CDR3. Deletions cut 0 bases from V and 4 bases from J, with 9 bases between.

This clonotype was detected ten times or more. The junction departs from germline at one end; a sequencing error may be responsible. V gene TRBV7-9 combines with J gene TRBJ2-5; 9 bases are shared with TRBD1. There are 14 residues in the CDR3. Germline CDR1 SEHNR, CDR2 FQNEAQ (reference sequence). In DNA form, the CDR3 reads TGTGCCAGCAGTTTAGGGGGACAGGGAGAGACCCAGTACTTC. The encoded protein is CASSLGGQGETQYF.

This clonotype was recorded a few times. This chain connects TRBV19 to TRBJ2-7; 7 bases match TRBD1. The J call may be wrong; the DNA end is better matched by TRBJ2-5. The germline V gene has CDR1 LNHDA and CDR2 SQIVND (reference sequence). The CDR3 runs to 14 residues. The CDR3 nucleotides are TGTGCCAGTAGTATTACGGGACAGCAAGAGACCCAGTACTTC. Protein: CASSITGQQETQYF.

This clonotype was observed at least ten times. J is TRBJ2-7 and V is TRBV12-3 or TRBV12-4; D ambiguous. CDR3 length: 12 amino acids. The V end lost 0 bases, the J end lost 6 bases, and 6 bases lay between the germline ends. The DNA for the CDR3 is TGTGCCAGCAGTTTAGCAGGGTTCGAGCAGTACTTC. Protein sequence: CASSLAGFEQYF.

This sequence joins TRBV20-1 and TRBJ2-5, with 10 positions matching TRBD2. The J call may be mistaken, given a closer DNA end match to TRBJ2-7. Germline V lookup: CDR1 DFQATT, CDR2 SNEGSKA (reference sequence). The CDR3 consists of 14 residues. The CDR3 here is CSAKTASGGYEQYF. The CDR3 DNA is TGCAGTGCTAAGACGGCTAGCGGGGGCTACGAGCAGTACTTC.

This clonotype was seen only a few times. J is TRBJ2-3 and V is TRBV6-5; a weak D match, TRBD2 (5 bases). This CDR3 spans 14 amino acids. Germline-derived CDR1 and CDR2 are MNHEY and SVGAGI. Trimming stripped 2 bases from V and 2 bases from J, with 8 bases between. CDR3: CASSYGGITDTQYF. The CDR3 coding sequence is TGTGCCAGCAGTTACGGAGGAATCACAGATACGCAGTATTTT.

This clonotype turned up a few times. In DNA, the CDR3 is TGTGCCAGCAGCGTACAGATGGGAGAGACCCAGTACTTC. This codes for CASSVQMGETQYF. The rearrangement joins TRBV9 to TRBJ2-5; D gene unclear. The V end was cut by 1 base, the J end by 4 bases, with 8 bases between. CDR1 SGDLS and CDR2 YYNGEE come from the germline V gene. This CDR3 contains 13 residues.

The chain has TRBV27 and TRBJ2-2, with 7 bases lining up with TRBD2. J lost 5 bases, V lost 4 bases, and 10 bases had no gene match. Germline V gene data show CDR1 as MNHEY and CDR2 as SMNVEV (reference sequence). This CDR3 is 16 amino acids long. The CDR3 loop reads CASSSITSAETGELFF. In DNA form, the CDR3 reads TGTGCCAGCAGTTCCATCACTAGCGCGGAAACCGGGGAGCTGTTTTTT.

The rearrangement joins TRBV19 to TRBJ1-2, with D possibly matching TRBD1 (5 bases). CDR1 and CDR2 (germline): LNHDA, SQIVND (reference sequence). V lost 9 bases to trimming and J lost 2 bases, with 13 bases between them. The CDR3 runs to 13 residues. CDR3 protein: CASGGASNYGYTF. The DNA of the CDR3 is TGTGCCAGCGGAGGGGCCAGCAACTATGGCTACACCTTC.

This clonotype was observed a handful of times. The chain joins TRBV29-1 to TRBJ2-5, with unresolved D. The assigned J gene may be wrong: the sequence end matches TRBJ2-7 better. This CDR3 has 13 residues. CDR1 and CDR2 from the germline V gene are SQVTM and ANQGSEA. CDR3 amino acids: CSVGPRSPYEQYF. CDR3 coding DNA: TGCAGCGTCGGACCGAGGAGCCCCTACGAGCAGTACTTC.

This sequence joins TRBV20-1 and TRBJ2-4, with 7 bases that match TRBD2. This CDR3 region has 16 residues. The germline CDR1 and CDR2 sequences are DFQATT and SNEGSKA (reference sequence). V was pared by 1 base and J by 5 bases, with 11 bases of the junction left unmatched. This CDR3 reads CSARAGGLLMENIQYF. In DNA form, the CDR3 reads TGCAGTGCTAGAGCGGGAGGCCTCTTAATGGAAAACATTCAGTACTTC.

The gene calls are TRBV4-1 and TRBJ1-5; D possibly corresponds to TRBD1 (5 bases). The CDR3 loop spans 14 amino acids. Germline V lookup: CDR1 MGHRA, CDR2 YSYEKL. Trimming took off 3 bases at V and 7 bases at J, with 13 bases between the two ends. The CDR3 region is CASSQDIQGQPQHF. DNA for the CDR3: TGCGCCAGCAGCCAGGACATACAAGGCCAGCCCCAGCATTTT.

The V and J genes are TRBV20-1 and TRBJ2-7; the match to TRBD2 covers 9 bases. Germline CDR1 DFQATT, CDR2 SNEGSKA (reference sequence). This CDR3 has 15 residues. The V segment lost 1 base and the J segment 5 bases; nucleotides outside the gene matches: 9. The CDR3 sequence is CSARAPAGGFNEQYF. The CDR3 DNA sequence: TGCAGTGCTAGAGCCCCTGCGGGAGGGTTCAACGAGCAGTACTTC.